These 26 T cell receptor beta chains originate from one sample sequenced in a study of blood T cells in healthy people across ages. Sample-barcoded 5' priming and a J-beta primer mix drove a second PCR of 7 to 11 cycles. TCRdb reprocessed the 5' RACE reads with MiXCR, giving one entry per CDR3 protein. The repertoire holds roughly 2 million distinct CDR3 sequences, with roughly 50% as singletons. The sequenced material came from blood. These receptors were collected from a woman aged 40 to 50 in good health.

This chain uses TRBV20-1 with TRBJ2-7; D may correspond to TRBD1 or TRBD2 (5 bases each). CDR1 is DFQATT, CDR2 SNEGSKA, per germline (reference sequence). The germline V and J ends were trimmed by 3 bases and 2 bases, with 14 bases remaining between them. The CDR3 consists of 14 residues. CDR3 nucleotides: TGCAGTGCTAGGGCCGGGACGAGGGCCTACGAGCAGTACTTC. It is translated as CSARAGTRAYEQYF.

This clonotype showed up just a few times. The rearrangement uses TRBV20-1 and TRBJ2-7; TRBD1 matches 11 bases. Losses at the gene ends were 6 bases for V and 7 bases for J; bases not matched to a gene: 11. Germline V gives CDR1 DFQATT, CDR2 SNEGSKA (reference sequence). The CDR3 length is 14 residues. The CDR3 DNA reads TGCAGTGCACGGCAGGGGACAGGGGGTGGGGAGCAGTACTTC. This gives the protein CSARQGTGGGEQYF.

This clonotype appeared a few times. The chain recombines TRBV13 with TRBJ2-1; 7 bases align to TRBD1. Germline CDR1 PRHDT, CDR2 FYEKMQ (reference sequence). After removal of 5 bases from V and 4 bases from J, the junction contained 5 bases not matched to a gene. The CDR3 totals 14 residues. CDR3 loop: CASSELTGYNEQFF. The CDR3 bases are TGTGCCAGCAGCGAATTGACAGGGTACAATGAGCAGTTCTTC.

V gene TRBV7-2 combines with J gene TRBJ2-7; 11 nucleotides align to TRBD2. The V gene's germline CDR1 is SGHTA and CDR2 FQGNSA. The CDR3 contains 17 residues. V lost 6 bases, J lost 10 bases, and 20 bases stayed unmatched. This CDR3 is CASSLTLGTSGIRDQYF. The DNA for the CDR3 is TGTGCCAGCAGTTTGACCCTCGGGACTAGCGGAATTCGTGACCAGTACTTC.

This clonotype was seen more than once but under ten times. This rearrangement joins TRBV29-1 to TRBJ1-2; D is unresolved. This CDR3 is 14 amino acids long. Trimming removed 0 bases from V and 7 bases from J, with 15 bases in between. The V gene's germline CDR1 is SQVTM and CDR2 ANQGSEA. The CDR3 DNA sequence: TGCAGCGTTGAAGATCAAGGCCGGCTTCTTGGCTACACCTTC. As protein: CSVEDQGRLLGYTF.

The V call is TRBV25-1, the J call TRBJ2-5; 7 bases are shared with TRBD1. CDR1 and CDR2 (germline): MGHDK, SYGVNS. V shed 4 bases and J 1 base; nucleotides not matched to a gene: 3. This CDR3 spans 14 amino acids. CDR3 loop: CASSGDRTQETQYF. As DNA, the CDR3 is TGTGCCAGCAGTGGGGACAGAACCCAAGAGACCCAGTACTTC.

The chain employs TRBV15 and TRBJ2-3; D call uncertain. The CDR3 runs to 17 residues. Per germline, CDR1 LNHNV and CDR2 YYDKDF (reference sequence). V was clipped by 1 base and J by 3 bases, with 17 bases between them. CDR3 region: CATSRARVGRLTDTQYF. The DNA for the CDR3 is TGTGCCACCAGCAGAGCCCGGGTCGGTCGGCTTACAGATACGCAGTATTTT.

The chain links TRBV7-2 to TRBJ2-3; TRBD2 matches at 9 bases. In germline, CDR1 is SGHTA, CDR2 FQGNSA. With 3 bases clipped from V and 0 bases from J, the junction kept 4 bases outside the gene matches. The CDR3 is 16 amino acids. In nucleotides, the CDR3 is TGTGCCAGCAGCTTTGCTAGCGGGACTAGCACAGATACGCAGTATTTT. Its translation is CASSFASGTSTDTQYF.

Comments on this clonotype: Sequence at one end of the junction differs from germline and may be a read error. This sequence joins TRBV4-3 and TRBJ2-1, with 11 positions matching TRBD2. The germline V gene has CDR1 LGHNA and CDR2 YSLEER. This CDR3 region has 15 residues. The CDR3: CASSQGTSGYTEQFF. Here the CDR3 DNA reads TGCGCCAGCAGCCAAGGGACTAGCGGGTACACTGAGCAGTTCTTC.

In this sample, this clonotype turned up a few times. CDR3 loop: CASSLGGYGDYTF. The CDR3 coding sequence is TGTGCCAGCAGCTTAGGAGGGTATGGCGACTACACCTTC. The genes are TRBV5-5 and TRBJ1-2, with unresolved D. In germline, CDR1 is SGHKS, CDR2 YYEKEE (reference sequence). The V gene lost 2 bases and the J gene lost 10 bases, with 15 bases spanning the gap. The CDR3 loop spans 13 amino acids. The whole variable domain, remainder taken from reference TRBV5-5 and TRBJ1-2, is DAGVTQSPTHLIKTRGQQVTLRCSPISGHKSVSWYQQVLGQGPQFIFQYYEKEERGRGNFPDRFSARQFPNYSSELNVNALLLGDSALYLCASSLGGYGDYTFGSGTRLTVV.

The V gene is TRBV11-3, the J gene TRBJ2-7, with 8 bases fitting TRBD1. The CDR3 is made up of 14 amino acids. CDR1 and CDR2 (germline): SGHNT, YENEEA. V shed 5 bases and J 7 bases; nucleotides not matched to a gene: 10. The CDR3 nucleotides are TGTGCCAGCAGCGGCGGACAGGGAGGAGGTGAGCAGTACTTC. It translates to CASSGGQGGGEQYF.

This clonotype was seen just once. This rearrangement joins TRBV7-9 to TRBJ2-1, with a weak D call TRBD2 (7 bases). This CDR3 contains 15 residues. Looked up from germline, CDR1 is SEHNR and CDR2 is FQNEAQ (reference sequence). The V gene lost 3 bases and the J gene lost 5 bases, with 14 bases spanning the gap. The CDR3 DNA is TGTGCCAGCAGCTTTGGGGGGGCGCATAACAATGAGCAGTTCTTC. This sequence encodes CASSFGGAHNNEQFF.

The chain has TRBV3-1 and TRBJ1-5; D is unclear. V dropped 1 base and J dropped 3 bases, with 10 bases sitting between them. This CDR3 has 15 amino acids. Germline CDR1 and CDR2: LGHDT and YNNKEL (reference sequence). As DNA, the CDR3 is TGTGCCAGCAGCCAAGGCCTGGGGTACAATCAGCCCCAGCATTTT. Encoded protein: CASSQGLGYNQPQHF.

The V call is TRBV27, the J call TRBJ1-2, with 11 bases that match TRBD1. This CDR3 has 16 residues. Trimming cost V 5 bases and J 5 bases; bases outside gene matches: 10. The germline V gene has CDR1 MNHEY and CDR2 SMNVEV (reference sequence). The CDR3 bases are TGTGCCAGCAGTCTAACCCAAGGGACAGGGGGATATGGCTACACCTTC. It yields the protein CASSLTQGTGGYGYTF.

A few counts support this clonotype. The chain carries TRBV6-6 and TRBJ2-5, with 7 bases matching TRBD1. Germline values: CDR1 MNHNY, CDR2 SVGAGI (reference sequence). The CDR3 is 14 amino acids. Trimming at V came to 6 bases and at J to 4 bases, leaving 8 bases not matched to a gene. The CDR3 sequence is CASSRGSARETQYF. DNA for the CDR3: TGTGCCAGCAGCAGGGGGTCCGCGCGAGAGACCCAGTACTTC.

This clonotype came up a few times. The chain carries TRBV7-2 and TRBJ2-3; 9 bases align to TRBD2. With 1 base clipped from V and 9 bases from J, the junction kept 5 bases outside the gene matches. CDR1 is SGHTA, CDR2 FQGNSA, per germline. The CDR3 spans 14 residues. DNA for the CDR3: TGTGCCAGCAGCTTAGTTGCTAGCGGGGTAACGCAGTATTTT. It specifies CASSLVASGVTQYF. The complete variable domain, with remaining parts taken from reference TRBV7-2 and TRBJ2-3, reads GAGVSQSPSNKVTEKGKDVELRCDPISGHTALYWYRQSLGQGLEFLIYFQGNSAPDKSGLPSDRFSAERTGGSVSTLTIQRTQQEDSAVYLCASSLVASGVTQYFGPGTRLTVL.

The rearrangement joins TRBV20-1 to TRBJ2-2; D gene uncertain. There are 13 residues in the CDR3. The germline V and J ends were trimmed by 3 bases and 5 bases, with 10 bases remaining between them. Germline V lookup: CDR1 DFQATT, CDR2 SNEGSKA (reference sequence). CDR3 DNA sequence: TGCAGTGCTAGGGCCTCTCAAACCGGGGAGCTGTTTTTT. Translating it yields CSARASQTGELFF.

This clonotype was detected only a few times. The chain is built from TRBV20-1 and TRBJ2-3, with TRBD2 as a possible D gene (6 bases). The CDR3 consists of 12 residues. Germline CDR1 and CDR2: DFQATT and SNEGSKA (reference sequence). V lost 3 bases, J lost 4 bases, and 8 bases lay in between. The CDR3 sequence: CSARGTADTQYF. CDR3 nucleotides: TGCAGTGCTAGGGGGACTGCAGATACGCAGTATTTT.

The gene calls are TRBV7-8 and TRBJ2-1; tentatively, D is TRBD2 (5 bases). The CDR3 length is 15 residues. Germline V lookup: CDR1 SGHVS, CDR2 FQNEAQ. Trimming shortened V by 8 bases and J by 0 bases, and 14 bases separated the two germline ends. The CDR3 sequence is CASGIAAGSYNEQFF. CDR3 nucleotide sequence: TGTGCCAGCGGGATAGCCGCGGGCTCCTACAATGAGCAGTTCTTC.

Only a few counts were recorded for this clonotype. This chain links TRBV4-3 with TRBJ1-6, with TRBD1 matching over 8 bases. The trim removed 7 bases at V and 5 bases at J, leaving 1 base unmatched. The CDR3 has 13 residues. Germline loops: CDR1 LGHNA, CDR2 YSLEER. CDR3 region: CASKDRDNSPLHF. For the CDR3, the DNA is TGCGCCAGCAAGGACAGGGATAATTCACCCCTCCACTTT.

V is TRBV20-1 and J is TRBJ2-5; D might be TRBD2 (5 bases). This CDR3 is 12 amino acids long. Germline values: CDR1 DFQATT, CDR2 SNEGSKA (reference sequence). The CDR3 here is CALRREQETQYF. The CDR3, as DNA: TGCGCTCTTCGACGGGAACAAGAGACCCAGTACTTC.

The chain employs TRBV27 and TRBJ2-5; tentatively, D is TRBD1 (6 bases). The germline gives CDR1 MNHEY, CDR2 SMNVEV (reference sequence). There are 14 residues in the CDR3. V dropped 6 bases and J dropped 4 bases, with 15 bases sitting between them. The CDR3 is CASRIRGTGETQYF. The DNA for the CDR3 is TGTGCCAGCAGGATCAGGGGAACGGGAGAGACCCAGTACTTC.

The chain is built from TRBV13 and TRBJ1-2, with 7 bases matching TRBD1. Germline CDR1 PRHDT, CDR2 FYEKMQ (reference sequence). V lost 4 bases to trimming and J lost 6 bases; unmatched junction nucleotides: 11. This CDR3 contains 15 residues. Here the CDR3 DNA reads TGTGCCAGCAGCTCTAACAGGGGCCCCCTCGATGGCTACACCTTC. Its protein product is CASSSNRGPLDGYTF.

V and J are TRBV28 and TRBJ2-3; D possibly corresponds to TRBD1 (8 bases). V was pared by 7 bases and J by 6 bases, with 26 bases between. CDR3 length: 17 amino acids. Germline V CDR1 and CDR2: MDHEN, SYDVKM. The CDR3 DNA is TGTGCCAGCATTTCGACCCTCTACAGGGGGGGTCTGGATACGCAGTATTTT. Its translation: CASISTLYRGGLDTQYF.

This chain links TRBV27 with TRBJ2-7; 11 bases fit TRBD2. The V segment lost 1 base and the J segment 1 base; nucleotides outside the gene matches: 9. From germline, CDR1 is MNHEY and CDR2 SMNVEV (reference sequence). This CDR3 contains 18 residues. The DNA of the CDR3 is TGTGCCAGCAGTTTATTCGGCCTAGCGGGGGGCCTATCCTACGAGCAGTACTTC. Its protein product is CASSLFGLAGGLSYEQYF.

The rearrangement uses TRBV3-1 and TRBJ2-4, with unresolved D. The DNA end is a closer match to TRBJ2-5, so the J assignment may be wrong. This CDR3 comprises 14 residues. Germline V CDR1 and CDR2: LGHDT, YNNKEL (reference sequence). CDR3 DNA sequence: TGTGCCAGCAGCCAAAATGCTATACAAGAGACCCAGTACTTC. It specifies CASSQNAIQETQYF.